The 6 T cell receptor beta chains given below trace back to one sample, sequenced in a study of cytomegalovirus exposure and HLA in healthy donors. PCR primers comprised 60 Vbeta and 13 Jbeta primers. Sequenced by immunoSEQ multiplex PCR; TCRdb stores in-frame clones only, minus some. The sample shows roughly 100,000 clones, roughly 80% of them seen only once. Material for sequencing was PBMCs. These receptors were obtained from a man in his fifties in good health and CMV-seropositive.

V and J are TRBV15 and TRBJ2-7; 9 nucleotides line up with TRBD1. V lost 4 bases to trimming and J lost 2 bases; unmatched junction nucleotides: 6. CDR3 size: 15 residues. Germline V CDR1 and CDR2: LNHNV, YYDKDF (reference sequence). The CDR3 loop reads CATSTGQGKTYEQYF. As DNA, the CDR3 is TGTGCCACCAGCACCGGACAGGGGAAAACCTACGAGCAGTACTTC. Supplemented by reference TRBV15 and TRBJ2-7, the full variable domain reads DAMVIQNPRYQVTQFGKPVTLSCSQTLNHNVMYWYQQKSSQAPKLLFHYYDKDFNNEADTPDNFQSRRPNTSFCFLDIRSPGLGDTAMYLCATSTGQGKTYEQYFGPGTRLTVT.

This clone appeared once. The CDR3 is CASKEELAGVLGETQYF. CDR3 DNA sequence: TGCGCCAGCAAAGAGGAACTAGCGGGAGTATTGGGAGAGACCCAGTACTTC. The chain joins TRBV10-2 to TRBJ2-5, with 11 bases fitting TRBD2. This CDR3 has 17 amino acids. The V gene end was trimmed by 7 bases and the J gene end by 4 bases; junction bases not matched to a gene: 14. Germline lookup yields CDR1 WSHSY and CDR2 SAAADI.

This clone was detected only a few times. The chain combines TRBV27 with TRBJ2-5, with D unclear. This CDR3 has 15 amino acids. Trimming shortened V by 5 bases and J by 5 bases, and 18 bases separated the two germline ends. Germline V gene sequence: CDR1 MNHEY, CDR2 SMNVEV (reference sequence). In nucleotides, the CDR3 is TGTGCCAGCAGTCCTCGGTACGGCGGTCATGAGACCCAGTACTTC. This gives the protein CASSPRYGGHETQYF.

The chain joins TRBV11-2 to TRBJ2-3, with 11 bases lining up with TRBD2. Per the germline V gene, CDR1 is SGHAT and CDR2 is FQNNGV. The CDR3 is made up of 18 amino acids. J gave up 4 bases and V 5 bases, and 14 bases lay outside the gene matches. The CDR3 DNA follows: TGTGCCAGCAGCCCTACCCCGGCAGCTAGCGGGAGGCCAGATACGCAGTATTTT. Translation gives CASSPTPAASGRPDTQYF.

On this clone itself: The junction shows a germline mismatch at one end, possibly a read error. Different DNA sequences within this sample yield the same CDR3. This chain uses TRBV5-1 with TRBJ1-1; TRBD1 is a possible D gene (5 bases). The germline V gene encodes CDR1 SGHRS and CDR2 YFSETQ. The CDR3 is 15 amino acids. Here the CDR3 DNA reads TGCGCCAGCAGCTTGGGGCAGGGAACGAACACCGAAGCTTTCTTT. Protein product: CASSLGQGTNTEAFF.

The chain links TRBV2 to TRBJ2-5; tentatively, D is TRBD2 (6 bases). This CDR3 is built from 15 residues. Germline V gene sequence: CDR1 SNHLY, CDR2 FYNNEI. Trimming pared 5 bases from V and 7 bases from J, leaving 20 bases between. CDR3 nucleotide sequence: TGTGCCAGCAGTCCCCGGCCGGGAGCAGACGGGACCCAGTACTTC. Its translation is CASSPRPGADGTQYF.